The rows below give T cell receptor beta chains drawn from one sample of a study of Tregs in tolerant kidney transplant recipients. Assay used: immunoSEQ multiplex PCR; TCRdb lists only in-frame clones, some missing. This table holds roughly 17,000 clones, roughly four fifths found once. Sequenced material: Tregs from blood. Source of these receptors: a human donor in good health. CDR3s leave out the opening cysteine and the closing phenylalanine or tryptophan. Some rows mark clone size as missing; the rest say once, few, many or name a class of expanded clone.

.	TRBV6-6	TRBJ2-4	ASSYDLAKNIQY
.	TRBV2	TRBJ2-6	ASAGGGGSSGANVLT
few	TRBV13	TRBJ2-7	ASSLGDLMGEQY
.	TRBV2	TRBJ2-7	ASGNRLAGGYEQY
.	TRBV30	TRBJ1-2	AWGSGEDGYT
.	TRBV2	TRBJ1-1	ASSFRRVPEAF
.	TRBV29-1	TRBJ2-7	SVEDPRGPYEQY
once	TRBV6-5	TRBJ1-5	ASSGRTEDQPQH
.	TRBV9	TRBJ1-2	ASSVASQNGYT
once	TRBV10-3	TRBJ2-2	AIRRGGAGELF
.	TRBV5-1	TRBJ1-1	ASSLGPQGAPNTEAF
once	TRBV27	TRBJ1-5	ASSRDGGWNQPQH